The present TCR beta chain was sequenced within a study of blood T cell repertoires in COVID-19. The study recruited people aged 18 to 89 years across under 25 US areas. Participants were placed into cohorts based on the clinical history they reported. The method was immunoSEQ multiplex PCR; TCRdb's version includes in-frame clones alone and lacks a portion of them. Of more than 350,000 clones in the sample, 80% to 90% are singletons; the top ten hold around 1%. The CDR3 is 13 residues long. Trimming took 3 bases from V and 5 from J, leaving 5 bases between them. From germline, CDR1 is LNHNV and CDR2 YYDKDF (reference sequence).

This chain uses TRBV15 with TRBJ1-6; D is ambiguous. Sequenced input: PBMCs or T cells enriched from blood (not recorded which). The clonotype was recovered from a man between 18 and 35 years old who had recovered from COVID-19. The CDR3 loop is CATSRLDNSPLHF. The CDR3 DNA reads as TGTGCCACCAGCAGGTTAGATAATTCACCCCTCCACTTT.